The present TCR beta chain was sequenced within a study of cytomegalovirus exposure and HLA in healthy donors. Whole-study results and caveats: Earlier analysis found most TCR beta V segments productive about 90% or about 30% of the time. Later analysis found that TCR beta chains associated with HLA were more clonally expanded than other, equally common chains.

Donors were nominally healthy when sampled, though unrecorded immune exposures were likely. Both 60 Vbeta primers and 13 Jbeta primers went into the PCR. Data came from immunoSEQ multiplex PCR; TCRdb stores just in-frame clones and leaves some out. Among 110,000 or so clones listed, around 66% were seen once. Germline-derived CDR1 and CDR2 are SGHDT and YYEEEE. Trimming took 0 bases from V and 0 from J, leaving 6 bases between them. This CDR3 has 15 residues. In regard to this clone: What it recognizes is unknown.

Sequenced sample: PBMCs. The receptor was isolated from a man younger than 35 in good health and CMV-seropositive. The rearrangement joins TRBV5-6 to TRBJ2-2; possible D gene TRBD2, 5 bases. Here the CDR3 DNA reads TGTGCCAGCAGCTTGGTCGGGGCGAACACCGGGGAGCTGTTTTTT. This encodes CASSLVGANTGELFF.